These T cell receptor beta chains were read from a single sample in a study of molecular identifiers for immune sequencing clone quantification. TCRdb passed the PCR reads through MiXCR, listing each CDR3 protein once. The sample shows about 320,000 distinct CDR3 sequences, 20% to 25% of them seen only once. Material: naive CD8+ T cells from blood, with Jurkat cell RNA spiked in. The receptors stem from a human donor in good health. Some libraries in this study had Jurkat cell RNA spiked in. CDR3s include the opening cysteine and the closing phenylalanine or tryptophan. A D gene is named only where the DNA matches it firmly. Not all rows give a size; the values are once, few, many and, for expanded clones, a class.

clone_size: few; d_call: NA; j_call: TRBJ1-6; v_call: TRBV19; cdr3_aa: CASSIPSSYNSPLHF; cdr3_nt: TGTGCCAGTAGTATACCGAGCTCCTATAATTCACCCCTCCACTTT
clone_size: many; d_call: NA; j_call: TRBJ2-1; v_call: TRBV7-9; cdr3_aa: CASSLGSYNEQFF; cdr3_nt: TGTGCCAGCAGTTTGGGGTCCTACAATGAGCAGTTCTTC
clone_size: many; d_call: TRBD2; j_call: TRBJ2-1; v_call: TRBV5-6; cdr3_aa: CASSSRFSGGRNEQFF; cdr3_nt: TGTGCCAGCAGCTCGCGTTTTAGCGGGGGTCGAAATGAGCAGTTCTTC
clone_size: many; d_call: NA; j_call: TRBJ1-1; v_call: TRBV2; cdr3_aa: CASSDALNTEAFF; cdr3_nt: TGTGCCAGCAGTGATGCTTTGAACACTGAAGCTTTCTTT
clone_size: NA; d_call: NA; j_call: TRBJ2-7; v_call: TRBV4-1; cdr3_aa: CASSQATTVYEQYF; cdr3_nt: TGCGCCAGCAGCCAAGCGACGACAGTTTACGAGCAGTACTTC
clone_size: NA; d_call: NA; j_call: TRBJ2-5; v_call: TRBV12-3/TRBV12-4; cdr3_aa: CASSRPGSQETQYF; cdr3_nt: TGTGCCAGCAGCCGGCCAGGTTCTCAAGAGACCCAGTACTTC
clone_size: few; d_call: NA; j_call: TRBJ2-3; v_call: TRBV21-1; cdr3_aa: CASSIGTSGGDPSTDTQYF; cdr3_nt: TGTGCCAGCAGCATTGGGACTAGCGGGGGAGACCCTAGCACAGATACGCAGTATTTT
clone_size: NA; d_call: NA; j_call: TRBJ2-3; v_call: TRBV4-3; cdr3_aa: CASSQGGLAKKPSDTQYF; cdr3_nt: TGCGCCAGCAGCCAAGGAGGCTTAGCGAAGAAACCATCAGATACGCAGTATTTT
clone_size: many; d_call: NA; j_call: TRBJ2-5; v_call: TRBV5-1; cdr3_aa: CASSHTQRVQETQYF; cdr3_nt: TGCGCCAGCAGCCACACGCAAAGGGTCCAAGAGACCCAGTACTTC
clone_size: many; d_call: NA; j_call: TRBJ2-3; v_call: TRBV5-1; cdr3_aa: CASSPGQFITDTQYF; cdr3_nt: TGCGCCAGCAGCCCCGGACAGTTCATCACAGATACGCAGTATTTT
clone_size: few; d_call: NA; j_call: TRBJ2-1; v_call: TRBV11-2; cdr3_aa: CASSLAPDTSYNGQFF; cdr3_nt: TGTGCCAGCAGCTTAGCCCCGGATACCTCCTACAATGGGCAGTTCTTC
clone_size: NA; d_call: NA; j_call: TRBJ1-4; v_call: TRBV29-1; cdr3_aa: CSVGGRGAPTNEKLFF; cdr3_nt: TGCAGCGTTGGAGGACGGGGGGCACCGACTAATGAAAAACTGTTTTTT
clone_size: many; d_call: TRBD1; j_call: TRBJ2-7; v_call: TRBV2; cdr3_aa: CASSEGTAYYEQYF; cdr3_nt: TGTGCCAGCAGTGAGGGGACAGCGTACTACGAGCAGTACTTC
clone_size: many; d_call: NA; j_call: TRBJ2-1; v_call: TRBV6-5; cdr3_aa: CASSYSGSSYNEQFF; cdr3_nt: TGTGCCAGCAGTTACTCAGGGAGCTCCTACAATGAGCAGTTCTTC
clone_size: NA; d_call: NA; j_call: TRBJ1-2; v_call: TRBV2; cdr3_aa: CASSEADALFYGYTF; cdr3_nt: TGTGCCAGCAGTGAAGCTGACGCCCTGTTCTATGGCTACACCTTC
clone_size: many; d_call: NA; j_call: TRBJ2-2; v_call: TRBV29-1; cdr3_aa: CSVGGTGELFF; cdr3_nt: TGCAGCGTCGGAGGGACCGGGGAGCTGTTTTTT
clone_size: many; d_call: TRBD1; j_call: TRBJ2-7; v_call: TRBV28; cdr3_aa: CASSLRDSTHEQYF; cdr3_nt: TGTGCCAGCAGTTTACGGGACAGTACCCACGAGCAGTACTTC
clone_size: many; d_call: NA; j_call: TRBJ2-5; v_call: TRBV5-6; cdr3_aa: CASSFDRGSSGEETQYF; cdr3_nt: TGTGCCAGCAGCTTTGACAGGGGGTCTAGCGGGGAAGAGACCCAGTACTTC
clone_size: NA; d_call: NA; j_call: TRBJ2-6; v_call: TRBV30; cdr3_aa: CAWSYESGNSGANVLTF; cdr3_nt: TGTGCCTGGAGTTATGAGTCCGGGAACTCTGGGGCCAACGTCCTGACTTTC
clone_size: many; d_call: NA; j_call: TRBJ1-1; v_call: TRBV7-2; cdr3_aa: CASSLTLAGPEAFF; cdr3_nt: TGTGCCAGCAGCTTAACCCTGGCAGGGCCTGAAGCTTTCTTT
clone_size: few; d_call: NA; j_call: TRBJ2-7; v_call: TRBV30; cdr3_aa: CAWVGGKVNEQYF; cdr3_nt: TGTGCCTGGGTAGGGGGAAAGGTTAACGAGCAGTACTTC
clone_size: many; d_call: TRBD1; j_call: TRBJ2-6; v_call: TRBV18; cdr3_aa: CASSPLDRASNVLTF; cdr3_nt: TGTGCCAGCTCCCCACTGGACAGGGCGTCCAACGTCCTGACTTTC
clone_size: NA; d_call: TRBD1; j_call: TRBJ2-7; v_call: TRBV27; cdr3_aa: CASSIQGAVEQYF; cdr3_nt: TGTGCCAGCAGCATACAGGGGGCGGTGGAGCAGTACTTC
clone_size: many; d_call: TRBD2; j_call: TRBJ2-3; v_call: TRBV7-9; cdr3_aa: CASSSWTSGGPDTQYF; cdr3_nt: TGTGCCAGCAGCTCTTGGACTAGCGGGGGGCCAGATACGCAGTATTTT
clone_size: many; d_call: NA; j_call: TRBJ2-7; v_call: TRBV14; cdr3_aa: CASSPLTTGGWEQYF; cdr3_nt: TGTGCCAGCAGCCCCCTAACCACCGGGGGATGGGAGCAGTACTTC
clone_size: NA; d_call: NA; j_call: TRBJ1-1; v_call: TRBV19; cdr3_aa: CASSQGWNTEAFF; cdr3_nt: TGTGCCAGTAGTCAGGGCTGGAACACTGAAGCTTTCTTT
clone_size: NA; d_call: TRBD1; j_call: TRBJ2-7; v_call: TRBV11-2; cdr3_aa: CASSFSQGQLYEQYF; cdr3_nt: TGTGCCAGCAGCTTTTCGCAGGGACAGCTATACGAGCAGTACTTC
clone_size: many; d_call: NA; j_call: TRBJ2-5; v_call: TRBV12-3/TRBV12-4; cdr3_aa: CASSFGTPQETQYF; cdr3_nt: TGTGCCAGCAGTTTTGGTACTCCACAAGAGACCCAGTACTTC
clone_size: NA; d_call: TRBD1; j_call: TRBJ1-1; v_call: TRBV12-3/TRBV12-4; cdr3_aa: CAGSPGTVNTEAFF; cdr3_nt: TGTGCCGGCAGCCCCGGGACAGTGAACACTGAAGCTTTCTTT
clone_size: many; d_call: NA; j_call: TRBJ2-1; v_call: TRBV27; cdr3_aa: CASTSLSANEQFF; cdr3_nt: TGTGCCAGCACCTCCCTCAGCGCAAATGAGCAGTTCTTC
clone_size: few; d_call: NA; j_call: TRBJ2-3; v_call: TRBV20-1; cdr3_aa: CSALEEITDTQYF; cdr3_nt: TGCAGTGCCCTTGAGGAGATCACAGATACGCAGTATTTT
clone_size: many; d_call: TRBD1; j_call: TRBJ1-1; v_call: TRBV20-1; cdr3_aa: CSAPGQGKTEAFF; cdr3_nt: TGCAGTGCTCCGGGACAGGGGAAAACTGAAGCTTTCTTT
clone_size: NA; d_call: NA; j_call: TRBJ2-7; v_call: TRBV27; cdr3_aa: CASSFLGAREQYF; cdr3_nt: TGTGCCAGCAGTTTCCTAGGAGCCCGCGAGCAGTACTTC
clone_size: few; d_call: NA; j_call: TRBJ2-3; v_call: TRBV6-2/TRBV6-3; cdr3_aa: CASSYRTTLSRTDTQYF; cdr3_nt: TGTGCCAGCAGTTACAGGACTACCCTATCTAGGACAGATACGCAGTATTTT
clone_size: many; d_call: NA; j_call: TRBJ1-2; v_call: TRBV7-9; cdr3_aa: CASSLAFIGSNYGYTF; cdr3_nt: TGTGCCAGCAGCCTCGCATTTATCGGGTCTAACTATGGCTACACCTTC